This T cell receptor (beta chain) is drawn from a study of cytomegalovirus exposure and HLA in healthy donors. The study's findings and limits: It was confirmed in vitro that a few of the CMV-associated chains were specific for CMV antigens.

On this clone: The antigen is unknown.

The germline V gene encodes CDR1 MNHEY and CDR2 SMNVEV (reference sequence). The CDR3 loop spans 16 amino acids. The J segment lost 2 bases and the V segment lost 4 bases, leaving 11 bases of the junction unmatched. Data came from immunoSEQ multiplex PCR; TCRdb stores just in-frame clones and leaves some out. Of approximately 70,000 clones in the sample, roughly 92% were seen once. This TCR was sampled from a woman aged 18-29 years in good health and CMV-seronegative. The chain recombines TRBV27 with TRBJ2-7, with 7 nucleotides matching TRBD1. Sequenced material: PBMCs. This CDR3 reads CASSSDSGQLTYEQYF. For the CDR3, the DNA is TGTGCCAGCAGTTCGGACTCGGGACAGCTAACCTACGAGCAGTACTTC.